This entry features one T cell receptor beta chain sequence. Its specificity is unknown. This entry comes from a study of T cell repertoires in cytomegalovirus infection. Study-level information: Epitope selection comprised recently identified HLA-C-restricted CMV epitopes and well-studied HLA-B-restricted CMV epitopes. Signatures in public TCR beta sequences pointed to both CMV infection and matching HLA type. General study results and limits: Based on cumulative public TCR beta family frequency, carriers of CMV plus the relevant HLA were identified. The ex vivo response was dominated by HLA-C-restricted CMV-specific TCR beta clonotypes.

TCRdb recomputed calls from the reads with MiXCR, one row per CDR3 protein. The sample contains around 750,000 distinct CDR3 sequences, 30% to 35% of which appear only once. The ends lost 1 base at V and 5 bases at J; junction bases unmatched: 10. The CDR3 is made up of 16 amino acids. CDR1 and CDR2 (germline): SGHKS, YYEKEE (reference sequence). This sample comprised cultured CD8+ T cells from PBMCs, obtained from culture after CMV antigen stimulation. The chain couples TRBV5-5 to TRBJ2-5; 8 positions match TRBD2. This receptor was identified in a human donor in good health (CMV status not recorded). Some clones in this sample may be carry-over from other donors' samples. The CDR3 bases are TGTGCCAGCAGCTTGTATCCGGGGGGGCCTCTGGAGACCCAGTACTTC. This sequence encodes CASSLYPGGPLETQYF.